Shown below are 22 T cell receptor beta chains from a single sample sequenced in a study of PD-1 blockade in classical Hodgkin lymphoma. The method was immunoSEQ multiplex PCR; TCRdb's version includes in-frame clones alone and lacks a portion of them. In the table there are roughly 34,000 clones, over 60% of which are singletons. There was relapse after autologous stem cell transplantation in every patient, and there was variation in brentuximab vedotin exposure. Sample: peripheral blood mononuclear cells (PBMCs), taken before the second cycle of nivolumab. The receptor set was obtained from a human donor with classical Hodgkin lymphoma.

This CDR3 reads CSVVGAGGVLGGYTF. The CDR3 DNA follows: TGCAGCGTTGTAGGTGCAGGGGGCGTTCTCGGTGGCTACACCTTC. The rearrangement joins TRBV29-1 to TRBJ1-2, with 8 nucleotides matching TRBD1. Unmatched junction bases numbered 14, after V lost 4 bases and J lost 7 bases. The CDR3 covers 15 residues. Per the germline V gene, CDR1 is SQVTM and CDR2 is ANQGSEA.

The gene calls are TRBV10-3 and TRBJ2-3, with D hard to call. Germline CDR1 is ENHRY and CDR2 is SYGVKD. V was trimmed by 2 bases and J by 6 bases, leaving 6 bases between them. The CDR3 runs 12 residues. The CDR3 DNA is TGTGCCATCAGTGAGGGTAGGGATACGCAGTATTTT. Its translation: CAISEGRDTQYF.

The J gene is TRBJ1-2, the V gene TRBV9; possible D gene TRBD1, 5 bases. This CDR3 spans 16 amino acids. V shed 3 bases and J shed 0 bases, with 15 bases lying between them. The germline V gene encodes CDR1 SGDLS and CDR2 YYNGEE. The CDR3 loop reads CASSAGAHQANYGYTF. Written as DNA, the CDR3 is TGTGCCAGCAGCGCCGGGGCTCATCAAGCTAACTATGGCTACACCTTC.

The chain joins TRBV6-5 to TRBJ1-5; maybe TRBD1 (5 bases). Per the germline V gene, CDR1 is MNHEY and CDR2 is SVGAGI. V lost 6 bases to trimming and J lost 4 bases, with 13 bases between them. The CDR3 sequence is 14 residues long. The CDR3 nucleotides are TGTGCCAGCAGCTCCCGCGGGGCAAATCAGCCCCAGCATTTT. It is translated as CASSSRGANQPQHF.

This chain connects TRBV7-7 to TRBJ2-3, with TRBD2 as a possible D gene (5 bases). Per germline, CDR1 SSHAT and CDR2 FNYEAQ (reference sequence). Trimming removed 5 bases from V and 5 bases from J, with 14 bases in between. CDR3 length: 14 residues. CDR3 sequence reads: CASSPGTSIDTQYF. The CDR3 DNA reads as TGTGCCAGCAGCCCCGGAACTAGTATAGATACGCAGTATTTT.

This chain connects TRBV1 to TRBJ2-2; the D segment call TRBD2 is taken from the table without a DNA check. TRBV1 is a pseudogene segment. The CDR3 has 20 residues. The chain's CDR3 is CTSSQDRVQRGSSSTGELFF. DNA for the CDR3: TGCACCAGCAGCCAAGATCGGGTCCAGCGGGGGAGTTCGAGCACCGGGGAGCTGTTTTTT.

V usage is TRBV15 and J usage is TRBJ1-1; D might be TRBD1 (5 bases). The V and J ends lost 0 bases and 1 base respectively, with 18 bases between them. The germline V gene has CDR1 LNHNV and CDR2 YYDKDF (reference sequence). The length of the CDR3 is 18 residues. The DNA for the CDR3 is TGTGCCACCAGCAGAGATCGGGAGGGGCTGGATTGGAACACTGAAGCTTTCTTT. It translates to CATSRDREGLDWNTEAFF.

V is TRBV27 and J is TRBJ2-1, with TRBD2 matching 9 bases. V was clipped by 2 bases and J by 1 base; unmatched bases: 3. Looked up from germline, CDR1 is MNHEY and CDR2 is SMNVEV (reference sequence). The CDR3 is 16 residues long. The CDR3, as DNA: TGTGCCAGCAGTTTAACTAGCGGGTTTTCCTACAATGAGCAGTTCTTC. Translation gives CASSLTSGFSYNEQFF.

This sequence joins TRBV5-4 and TRBJ2-7, with TRBD1 matching 7 bases. Germline assignment: CDR1 SGHNT and CDR2 YYREEE (reference sequence). The CDR3 spans 14 residues. V lost 2 bases to trimming and J lost 9 bases; unmatched junction nucleotides: 11. The CDR3 DNA sequence: TGTGCCAGCAGCTTTACAGGGGACCTCGAAAGGCAGTACTTC. This gives the protein CASSFTGDLERQYF.

This chain joins TRBV29-1 and TRBJ1-2; 10 bases are shared with TRBD1. The V gene's germline CDR1 is SQVTM and CDR2 ANQGSEA. The CDR3 sequence is 13 residues long. The junction had 8 bases not matched to a gene; V was cut back by 7 bases and J by 6 bases. CDR3 nucleotide sequence: TGCAGCGGAACCGGGACAGGGGTTCATGGCTACACCTTC. This gives the protein CSGTGTGVHGYTF.

The gene calls are TRBV7-2 and TRBJ2-1; 8 bases are a match to TRBD1. Germline CDR1 reads SGHTA; CDR2 reads FQGNSA. V shed 5 bases, J shed 6 bases, and the junction held 6 bases outside the gene matches. This CDR3 is 14 amino acids long. The CDR3 spells CASSTRTGTNEQFF. The DNA for the CDR3 is TGTGCCAGCAGCACCCGGACAGGGACCAATGAGCAGTTCTTC.

The chain links TRBV2 to TRBJ1-6; 10 bases line up with TRBD1. Germline V CDR1 and CDR2: SNHLY, FYNNEI. CDR3 length equals 14 residues. J lost 9 bases, V lost 5 bases, and 4 bases had no gene match. The CDR3: CASSRQGARSPLHF. CDR3 DNA sequence: TGTGCCAGCAGTAGACAGGGGGCACGTTCACCCCTCCACTTT.

The genes are TRBV9 and TRBJ1-3; perhaps TRBD1 as D (6 bases). The CDR3 sequence is 17 residues long. V dropped 4 bases and J dropped 3 bases, with 20 bases sitting between them. Germline CDR1 SGDLS, CDR2 YYNGEE. The CDR3, as DNA: TGTGCCAGCAGCCTTCTTACAGGGTCCTGGGGTGGAAACACCATATATTTT. Encoded protein: CASSLLTGSWGGNTIYF.

This chain joins TRBV7-8 and TRBJ1-6; no clear D. V was trimmed by 3 bases and J by 7 bases, leaving 19 bases between them. Looked up from germline, CDR1 is SGHVS and CDR2 is FQNEAQ. The CDR3 is 17 amino acids. The CDR3 loop is CASSFPSDGRRNSPLHF. In DNA form, the CDR3 reads TGTGCCAGCAGCTTCCCCTCGGACGGTCGTCGGAATTCACCCCTCCACTTT.

The gene calls are TRBV7-7 and TRBJ2-1; D is tentatively TRBD1 or TRBD2 (5 bases each). Germline-derived CDR1 and CDR2 are SSHAT and FNYEAQ (reference sequence). Trimming took 6 bases from V and 0 from J, leaving 12 bases between them. The CDR3 extends over 15 amino acids. The DNA for the CDR3 is TGTGCCAGCAGTAGGGACGTTCGCTCCTACAATGAGCAGTTCTTC. Protein product: CASSRDVRSYNEQFF.

This CDR3 reads CASTLGGRVAGYGYTF. The DNA of the CDR3 is TGTGCCAGCACCCTCGGGGGGCGCGTGGCCGGCTATGGCTACACCTTC. The chain recombines TRBV5-6 with TRBJ1-2; maybe TRBD1 (6 bases). Trimming pared 6 bases from V and 4 bases from J, leaving 22 bases between. The length of the CDR3 is 16 residues. Looked up from germline, CDR1 is SGHDT and CDR2 is YYEEEE.

The V call is TRBV7-3, the J call TRBJ2-1; D remains ambiguous. The CDR3 is 14 residues long. Looked up from germline, CDR1 is SGHTA and CDR2 is FQGTGA. V was shortened by 2 bases and J by 1 base, with 6 bases between the two germline ends. As DNA, the CDR3 is TGTGCCAGCAGCTTAGAACTTTCCTACAATGAGCAGTTCTTC. This encodes CASSLELSYNEQFF. The full variable domain, in which reference TRBV7-3 and TRBJ2-1 provide the parts outside the CDR3, is GAGVSQTPSNKVTEKGKYVELRCDPISGHTALYWYRQSLGQGPEFLIYFQGTGAADDSGLPNDRFFAVRPEGSVSTLKIQRTERGDSAVYLCASSLELSYNEQFFGPGTRLTVL.

The genes are TRBV5-1 and TRBJ1-2, with D possibly being TRBD1 (6 bases). CDR3 length: 16 residues. V was pared by 0 bases and J by 11 bases, with 23 bases between. Germline-derived CDR1 and CDR2 are SGHRS and YFSETQ. Written as DNA, the CDR3 is TGCGCCAGCAGCTTGGGGCTACAGGGATTGGGGCCCGGGTACACCTTC. Its translation is CASSLGLQGLGPGYTF.

The table lists this clone with a count of one. The rearrangement joins TRBV6-5 to TRBJ1-1; D remains ambiguous. V lost 2 bases and J 2 bases, leaving 6 bases between the germline ends. The CDR3 extends over 13 amino acids. Germline V gene lookup returns CDR1 MNHEY and CDR2 SVGAGI. CDR3 loop: CASSYDLNTEAFF. CDR3 nucleotides: TGTGCCAGCAGTTACGATCTCAACACTGAAGCTTTCTTT.

The genes are TRBV7-6 and TRBJ2-3; 7 positions agree with TRBD2. This CDR3 is 16 amino acids long. Looked up from germline, CDR1 is SGHVS and CDR2 is FNYEAQ. With 2 bases clipped from V and 1 base from J, the junction kept 6 bases outside the gene matches. CDR3 sequence reads: CASSLSRAGGTDTQYF. DNA for the CDR3: TGTGCCAGCAGCTTAAGTCGGGCGGGGGGCACAGATACGCAGTATTTT.

This clone was detected only a few times. The chain couples TRBV7-2 to TRBJ2-7, with D unresolved. Trimming removed 2 bases at V and 2 bases at J, with 7 bases between. The germline V gene has CDR1 SGHTA and CDR2 FQGNSA. The CDR3 extends over 13 amino acids. CDR3 DNA: TGTGCCAGCAGCTTATACCCTACCTACGAGCAGTACTTC. It translates to CASSLYPTYEQYF.

The rearrangement links TRBV19 to TRBJ1-5; D is possibly TRBD1 (5 bases). Germline V lookup: CDR1 LNHDA, CDR2 SQIVND (reference sequence). V shed 3 bases and J shed 9 bases, with 12 bases lying between them. The CDR3 consists of 13 residues. Written as DNA, the CDR3 is TGTGCCAGTAGTATCCTGGGGCAGGGGCCCCAGCATTTT. It yields the protein CASSILGQGPQHF. The whole variable domain, remainder taken from reference TRBV19 and TRBJ1-5, is DGGITQSPKYLFRKEGQNVTLSCEQNLNHDAMYWYRQDPGQGLRLIYYSQIVNDFQKGDIAEGYSVSREKKESFPLTVTSAQKNPTAFYLCASSILGQGPQHFGDGTRLSIL.